This T cell receptor beta chain was sequenced during a study of T cell responses to AZD1222 COVID-19 vaccine. Study outcomes and limitations: Two AZD1222 doses significantly raised spike-specific TCR breadth and depth over controls. Vaccine-associated CD4 TCRs ranged over spike, dominating at 160-218 and 743-854.

This clone has just a few counts. Its target is not known. Trimming cost V 6 bases and J 6 bases, with 15 bases left between them. In germline, CDR1 is KGHSH, CDR2 LQKENI. The CDR3 contains 14 residues. Using immunoSEQ multiplex PCR, the repertoire was profiled, and TCRdb retains in-frame clones only, with some absent. The top ten hold roughly 0.98% of the sample, which has approximately 170,000 clones, around 88% seen once. The source of this sequence is an adult who received the AZD1222 COVID-19 vaccine. V usage is TRBV18 and J usage is TRBJ1-5; D gene ambiguous. The sequencing here drew on peripheral blood, taken 28 days after the second AZD1222 dose. The CDR3 bases are TGTGCCAGCTCGGCAGGTCCTGAGACTCAGCCCCAGCATTTT. Protein product: CASSAGPETQPQHF.